This TCR beta chain is from a study of regulatory T cells in long-lasting Graves disease. Findings and caveats of the study: Among persistent patients, a larger number of public clonotypes were shared (around 2,700) than among newly diagnosed patients (under 1,000). Segments TRBV28, TRBJ1-2 and TRBJ2-5 showed preferential usage in persistent disease. Possibly, accuracy suffered from the small sample size.

There are a few counts of this clonotype. Its antigen is unidentified. V was clipped by 1 base and J by 13 bases; unmatched bases: 26. The CDR3 loop spans 19 amino acids. The sample's time point: persistent/refractory GD, antithyroid drugs over 5 years with positive TRAb. Making the TCR library involved RNA that had been extracted from PBMCs. To make TCR beta libraries, researchers used iRepertoire HTBI primers and Arm-PCR of CDR3 regions. TCRdb used MiXCR to reprocess the multiplex PCR reads, holding one entry per CDR3 protein. The sample holds 500,000 to 800,000 distinct CDR3 sequences, 30% seen once.

This TCR was sampled from a female donor with Graves disease. This material consisted of peripheral blood mononuclear cells (PBMCs), taken when the disease was refractory, from a patient treated with antithyroid drugs. The genes are TRBV12-3 or TRBV12-4 and TRBJ1-1; 8 bases map to TRBD1. The CDR3 region is CASSLELGGTGFLLSSVFF. CDR3 DNA: TGTGCCAGCAGTTTAGAGCTAGGGGGGACAGGATTCCTTCTTAGCTCAGTTTTCTTT.